The 25 T cell receptor beta chains given below trace back to one sample, sequenced in a study of CD8+ T cells in alopecia areata. RNA, once extracted, was reverse transcribed into cDNA for use as the sequencing template. Some clones are missing from TCRdb's copy, which holds only in-frame ones; the method was immunoSEQ multiplex PCR. The top ten hold approximately 19% of the sample, which has 150,000 to 180,000 clones, 40% to 60% seen once. The source material was CD8+ T cells sorted from blood, sampled at week 0. The source of these receptors is a human donor with alopecia areata.

CDR3 sequence (DNA): TGTGCCAGCAGCCCTGGACTAGTTGGAGATACGCAGTATTTT. It encodes CASSPGLVGDTQYF. V is TRBV11-2 and J is TRBJ2-3, with 7 bases fitting TRBD2. Germline V gene lookup returns CDR1 SGHAT and CDR2 FQNNGV. Losses at the gene ends were 5 bases for V and 5 bases for J; bases not matched to a gene: 7. The CDR3 spans 14 residues.

The rearrangement joins TRBV2 to TRBJ2-3; D may be TRBD2 (6 bases). The germline V and J ends were trimmed by 10 bases and 0 bases, with 17 bases remaining between them. The V gene's germline CDR1 is SNHLY and CDR2 FYNNEI. This CDR3 spans 15 amino acids. CDR3 in amino acids: CATNMWRDSTDTQYF. As DNA, the CDR3 is TGTGCCACCAACATGTGGCGGGATAGCACAGATACGCAGTATTTT. Together with reference TRBV2 and TRBJ2-3, the CDR3 gives the full variable domain: EPEVTQTPSHQVTQMGQEVILRCVPISNHLYFYWYRQILGQKVEFLVSFYNNEISEKSEIFDDQFSVERPDGSNFTLKIRSTKLEDSAMYFCATNMWRDSTDTQYFGPGTRLTVL.

This clone was recorded a few times. This chain uses TRBV7-2 with TRBJ2-4; D is perhaps TRBD1 (5 bases). CDR3 length: 14 amino acids. Germline CDR1 reads SGHTA; CDR2 reads FQGNSA. V was shortened by 1 base and J by 5 bases, with 9 bases between the two germline ends. CDR3 region: CASSLDSRENIQYF. DNA of the CDR3: TGTGCCAGCAGCTTAGACAGCAGGGAAAACATTCAGTACTTC.

As to this clone: The sample holds other DNA sequences that translate to the same CDR3. The chain is built from TRBV30 and TRBJ2-6, with unresolved D. The V gene's germline CDR1 is GTSNPN and CDR2 SVGIG (reference sequence). Deletions cut 2 bases from V and 0 bases from J, with 5 bases between. This CDR3 spans 14 amino acids. CDR3 bases: TGTGCCTGGAGTATAGGCTCTGGGGCCAACGTCCTGACTTTC. Protein: CAWSIGSGANVLTF.

This clone was seen only a few times. V usage is TRBV7-9 and J usage is TRBJ1-1; no clear D gene. V gave up 2 bases and J gave up 1 base, with 5 bases separating them. Looked up from germline, CDR1 is SEHNR and CDR2 is FQNEAQ (reference sequence). The CDR3 has 13 amino acids. The CDR3 bases are TGTGCCAGCAGCTTAAGTAGGAACACTGAAGCTTTCTTT. This encodes CASSLSRNTEAFF. Based on the CDR3 plus reference TRBV7-9 and TRBJ1-1, the full variable domain is DTGVSQNPRHKITKRGQNVTFRCDPISEHNRLYWYRQTLGQGPEFLTYFQNEAQLEKSRLLSDRFSAERPKGSFSTLEIQRTEQGDSAMYLCASSLSRNTEAFFGQGTRLTVV.

This clone was seen only once. The chain links TRBV7-8 to TRBJ2-7; TRBD2 is a possible D gene (6 bases). The CDR3 totals 16 residues. V was cut by 5 bases and J by 2 bases, with 19 bases left in between. Germline V gene sequence: CDR1 SGHVS, CDR2 FQNEAQ. This CDR3 reads CASSHQGDSAPYEQYF. The CDR3 region has the DNA TGTGCCAGCAGCCATCAAGGGGACTCGGCACCCTACGAGCAGTACTTC.

This clone showed up just a few times. The rearrangement links TRBV7-9 to TRBJ2-3; D not resolved. Germline loops: CDR1 SEHNR, CDR2 FQNEAQ (reference sequence). V lost 5 bases to trimming and J lost 0 bases, with 12 bases between them. This CDR3 is 15 amino acids long. In DNA form, the CDR3 reads TGTGCCAGCAGCCCTCCTGGAGCCAGCACAGATACGCAGTATTTT. This gives the protein CASSPPGASTDTQYF.

This clone has more than one count but fewer than ten. The chain links TRBV7-9 to TRBJ2-6, with 7 bases that match TRBD1. With 4 bases clipped from V and 4 bases from J, the junction kept 7 bases outside the gene matches. Germline V gene data show CDR1 as SEHNR and CDR2 as FQNEAQ (reference sequence). The CDR3 covers 16 residues. The CDR3 here is CASSWKGGAGANVLTF. Written as DNA, the CDR3 is TGTGCCAGCAGCTGGAAAGGGGGCGCAGGGGCCAACGTCCTGACTTTC.

This clone was seen only a few times. The CDR3 sequence is CASSVGKGSTDTQYF. CDR3 coding DNA: TGTGCCAGCAGCGTAGGGAAGGGAAGCACAGATACGCAGTATTTT. This chain connects TRBV9 to TRBJ2-3; D unclear. CDR3 length: 15 residues. V gave up 0 bases and J gave up 0 bases, with 8 bases separating them. The germline V gene has CDR1 SGDLS and CDR2 YYNGEE.

A few counts support this clone. The chain joins TRBV2 to TRBJ1-5; 7 bases fit TRBD1. The CDR3 consists of 18 residues. J gave up 0 bases and V 3 bases, and 11 bases lay outside the gene matches. Germline-derived CDR1 and CDR2 are SNHLY and FYNNEI. This CDR3 is CASSDDRDSSGSNQPQHF. The DNA for the CDR3 is TGTGCCAGCAGTGACGACCGGGACAGCTCAGGTAGCAATCAGCCCCAGCATTTT. Full variable domain (rest looked up from reference TRBV2 and TRBJ1-5): EPEVTQTPSHQVTQMGQEVILRCVPISNHLYFYWYRQILGQKVEFLVSFYNNEISEKSEIFDDQFSVERPDGSNFTLKIRSTKLEDSAMYFCASSDDRDSSGSNQPQHFGDGTRLSIL.

The chain uses TRBV7-2 and TRBJ2-7; the D gene is possibly TRBD2 (5 bases). CDR3 length: 13 amino acids. Germline CDR1 reads SGHTA; CDR2 reads FQGNSA. V lost 2 bases to trimming and J lost 1 base, with 6 bases between them. CDR3: CASSLTSSYEQYF. The CDR3 DNA reads as TGTGCCAGCAGCTTAACTAGTTCCTACGAGCAGTACTTC.

This clone was counted a few times. This chain connects TRBV29-1 to TRBJ1-1; the D is unclear. Germline CDR1 is SQVTM and CDR2 is ANQGSEA. With 6 bases removed from V and 8 bases from J, the gap between germline ends came to 13 bases. The CDR3 loop spans 11 amino acids. The DNA for the CDR3 is TGCAGCGTCGCCATCGGACTAGAAGCTTTCTTT. Translated: CSVAIGLEAFF.

J is TRBJ1-1 and V is TRBV5-1, with D unclear. The V end was cut by 2 bases, the J end by 1 base, with 6 bases between. Germline V lookup: CDR1 SGHRS, CDR2 YFSETQ. The CDR3 runs 13 residues. CDR3 sequence reads: CASSLRGNTEAFF. In DNA form, the CDR3 reads TGCGCCAGCAGCTTACGGGGGAACACTGAAGCTTTCTTT. The full variable domain, in which reference TRBV5-1 and TRBJ1-1 provide the parts outside the CDR3, is KAGVTQTPRYLIKTRGQQVTLSCSPISGHRSVSWYQQTPGQGLQFLFEYFSETQRNKGNFPGRFSGRQFSNSRSEMNVSTLELGDSALYLCASSLRGNTEAFFGQGTRLTVV.

The chain links TRBV5-1 to TRBJ1-6; 10 positions match TRBD1. Germline V CDR1 and CDR2: SGHRS, YFSETQ. This CDR3 region has 14 residues. V gave up 6 bases and J gave up 9 bases; unmatched junction bases: 6. The CDR3 reads CASKPGQGSSPLHF. The CDR3 DNA is TGCGCCAGCAAACCGGGACAGGGGTCTTCACCCCTCCACTTT.

Note on this clone: The same CDR3 arises from other DNA sequences in this sample as well. This sequence joins TRBV5-6 and TRBJ2-7, with D perhaps matching TRBD2 (5 bases). CDR1 is SGHDT, CDR2 YYEEEE, per germline. The CDR3 totals 12 residues. V was clipped by 0 bases and J by 6 bases, with 7 bases between them. The DNA of the CDR3 is TGTGCCAGCAGCTTGGGGACTGGCGAGCAGTACTTC. This encodes CASSLGTGEQYF.

This clone was found once. The rearrangement joins TRBV9 to TRBJ1-1; D gene unclear. CDR1 SGDLS and CDR2 YYNGEE come from the germline V gene. Trimming shortened V by 0 bases and J by 6 bases, and 9 bases separated the two germline ends. There are 13 residues in the CDR3. CDR3 DNA: TGTGCCAGCAGCGTAGGCATGTTCGCTGAAGCTTTCTTT. Its protein is CASSVGMFAEAFF.

The chain recombines TRBV27 with TRBJ2-7; weak D call: TRBD2 (6 bases). V lost 0 bases and J lost 4, with 16 bases in between. This CDR3 contains 16 residues. The germline gives CDR1 MNHEY, CDR2 SMNVEV (reference sequence). CDR3 amino acids: CASSLSVGEAKYEQYF. The CDR3 nucleotides read TGTGCCAGCAGTTTATCGGTAGGGGAGGCCAAATACGAGCAGTACTTC.

This sequence joins TRBV7-9 and TRBJ2-3, with a weak D call TRBD2 (5 bases). CDR1 is SEHNR and CDR2 is FQNEAQ in the germline V gene (reference sequence). The V end lost 4 bases, the J end lost 0 bases, and 11 bases lay between the germline ends. The CDR3 is made up of 15 amino acids. Here the CDR3 reads CASSSSGASTDTQYF. The CDR3 DNA sequence: TGTGCCAGCAGCTCCAGCGGAGCTAGCACAGATACGCAGTATTTT.

CDR3 DNA sequence: TGTGCCAGCAGCTTGGTGCAGGGTGATACCTATGGCTACACCTTC. Translated: CASSLVQGDTYGYTF. The chain has TRBV5-6 and TRBJ1-2, with a weak D call TRBD1 (5 bases). V was trimmed by 0 bases and J by 4 bases, leaving 13 bases between them. Looked up from germline, CDR1 is SGHDT and CDR2 is YYEEEE. This CDR3 has 15 amino acids.

Comments on this clone: Different DNA sequences within this sample yield the same CDR3. The rearrangement joins TRBV27 to TRBJ2-7; D is perhaps TRBD1 or TRBD2 (5 bases each). The CDR3 consists of 14 residues. Per germline, CDR1 MNHEY and CDR2 SMNVEV (reference sequence). Trimming pared 5 bases from V and 1 base from J, leaving 12 bases between. The CDR3 DNA sequence: TGTGCCAGCAGTCCTCTTGGGGGTTCCTACGAGCAGTACTTC. It specifies CASSPLGGSYEQYF.

The CDR3 DNA is TGTGCCAGCAGTGGAGGGACAGGGGGAGATGAAAAACTGTTTTTT. It is translated as CASSGGTGGDEKLFF. V is TRBV2 and J is TRBJ1-4; the match to TRBD1 covers 11 bases. Germline CDR1 reads SNHLY; CDR2 reads FYNNEI. CDR3 size: 15 residues. J lost 6 bases, V lost 4 bases, and 4 bases had no gene match.

Relative to its sample, this clone is medium-sized. The rearrangement uses TRBV29-1 and TRBJ1-1; D call uncertain. Trimming removed 4 bases from V and 8 bases from J, with 11 bases in between. The germline gives CDR1 SQVTM, CDR2 ANQGSEA. CDR3 length: 11 amino acids. CDR3 DNA: TGCAGCGTTGTTAATCTCGGGGAAGCTTTCTTT. Amino acid sequence: CSVVNLGEAFF.

The V gene is TRBV10-3, the J gene TRBJ2-1, with D hard to call. Trimming shortened V by 3 bases and J by 5 bases, and 2 bases separated the two germline ends. Germline values: CDR1 ENHRY, CDR2 SYGVKD. The CDR3 covers 11 residues. The CDR3 here is CAISDDNEQFF. The CDR3 DNA is TGTGCCATCAGTGACGACAATGAGCAGTTCTTC.

The chain couples TRBV5-6 to TRBJ1-5; D is ambiguous. CDR1 is SGHDT and CDR2 is YYEEEE in the germline V gene. This CDR3 comprises 13 residues. Trimming took off 3 bases at V and 4 bases at J, with 8 bases between the two ends. CDR3 in amino acids: CASSSAANQPQHF. In nucleotides, the CDR3 is TGTGCCAGCAGCTCTGCGGCGAATCAGCCCCAGCATTTT. Full variable domain (rest looked up from reference TRBV5-6 and TRBJ1-5): DAGVTQSPTHLIKTRGQQVTLRCSPKSGHDTVSWYQQALGQGPQFIFQYYEEEERQRGNFPDRFSGHQFPNYSSELNVNALLLGDSALYLCASSSAANQPQHFGDGTRLSIL.

The chain employs TRBV5-1 and TRBJ1-5, with no clear D. Deletions cut 4 bases from V and 1 base from J, with 18 bases between. The CDR3 contains 17 residues. Germline CDR1 and CDR2: SGHRS and YFSETQ. CDR3 region: CASSPRGDEESNQPQHF. CDR3 nucleotide sequence: TGCGCCAGCAGCCCTCGGGGAGATGAGGAAAGCAATCAGCCCCAGCATTTT.